The 14 T cell receptor beta chains below were found in one sample sequenced in a study of memory CD4+ T cells and cytomegalovirus serostatus. This table comes from immunoSEQ multiplex PCR, and its TCRdb copy is limited to in-frame clones, with some not included. The repertoire holds some 80,000 clones, with 65% to 85% as singletons. The sort gate was single viable CD3+CD4+CD8-CD45RO+ cells for memory CD4+ T cells. The sample was memory CD4+ T cells from blood. The receptors derive from an adult in good health and CMV-seronegative.

This clone has only a few counts. For the CDR3, the DNA is TGTGCCAGGGGAAATCCCCGGTCGAACACTGAAGCTTTCTTT. Its protein product is CARGNPRSNTEAFF. V usage is TRBV6-5 and J usage is TRBJ1-1; D call uncertain. The V gene lost 9 bases and the J gene lost 1 base, with 15 bases spanning the gap. This CDR3 is 14 amino acids long. The germline CDR1 and CDR2 sequences are MNHEY and SVGAGI.

For this clone: In the same sample, other DNA sequences code for this CDR3. The gene calls are TRBV6-6 and TRBJ1-4; D is uncertain. This CDR3 region has 12 residues. V lost 6 bases and J lost 7, with 9 bases in between. Germline CDR1 reads MNHNY; CDR2 reads SVGAGI (reference sequence). The CDR3 protein is CASSETGEKLFF. The CDR3 DNA reads TGTGCCAGCAGCGAGACGGGTGAAAAACTGTTTTTT.

The gene calls are TRBV10-3 and TRBJ2-4, with TRBD1 as a possible D gene (6 bases). CDR1 and CDR2 (germline): ENHRY, SYGVKD. The CDR3 runs 16 residues. V was cut by 2 bases and J by 5 bases, with 16 bases left in between. CDR3 loop: CAISEAGQGSENIQYF. Written as DNA, the CDR3 is TGTGCCATCAGTGAGGCGGGCCAGGGGTCGGAAAACATTCAGTACTTC.

This clone occurred a few times. The rearrangement uses TRBV30 and TRBJ1-2; D may be TRBD1 (6 bases). This CDR3 has 12 residues. Germline V CDR1 and CDR2: GTSNPN, SVGIG (reference sequence). The chain's CDR3 is CGQSRQDGGYTF. CDR3 coding DNA: TGTGGACAGTCGAGACAGGACGGAGGCTACACCTTC.

The genes are TRBV29-1 and TRBJ1-5, with D maybe TRBD1 (5 bases). V was shortened by 5 bases and J by 2 bases, with 10 bases between the two germline ends. The CDR3 length is 13 residues. Germline assignment: CDR1 SQVTM and CDR2 ANQGSEA. The CDR3 nucleotides read TGCAGCGTTAGGGTAGGGGGCAATCAGCCCCAGCATTTT. It encodes CSVRVGGNQPQHF.

The chain carries TRBV6-6 and TRBJ2-3; no definite D call. Germline CDR1 and CDR2: MNHNY and SVGAGI (reference sequence). This CDR3 contains 13 residues. Trimming removed 8 bases from V and 1 base from J, with 10 bases in between. DNA of the CDR3: TGTGCCAGCGTCCGCGAGGGCACAGATACGCAGTATTTT. It codes for CASVREGTDTQYF.

DNA for the CDR3: TGCGCCAGCAGCTCGACCCTCGGGGTTAACTATGGCTACACCTTC. Its protein is CASSSTLGVNYGYTF. J is TRBJ1-2 and V is TRBV5-1; D gene ambiguous. Germline CDR1 and CDR2: SGHRS and YFSETQ. The CDR3 totals 15 residues. V was pared by 3 bases and J by 1 base, with 13 bases between.

This rearrangement joins TRBV10-3 to TRBJ1-4; a possible D gene is TRBD1 (5 bases). CDR3 length: 14 residues. Germline V lookup: CDR1 ENHRY, CDR2 SYGVKD. V shed 10 bases and J shed 0 bases, with 12 bases lying between them. The chain's CDR3 is CATGQGATNEKLFF. The CDR3, as DNA: TGTGCCACAGGGCAGGGTGCAACTAATGAAAAACTGTTTTTT.

V and J are TRBV29-1 and TRBJ1-4; D remains unclear. The V gene lost 1 base and the J gene lost 4 bases, with 1 base spanning the gap. The CDR3 extends over 11 amino acids. Per germline, CDR1 SQVTM and CDR2 ANQGSEA. This CDR3 reads CSVEVNEKLFF. The CDR3 DNA reads as TGCAGCGTTGAAGTTAATGAAAAACTGTTTTTT.

The chain has TRBV7-9 and TRBJ1-5; the D gene is possibly TRBD1 (5 bases). The CDR3 contains 13 residues. CDR1 and CDR2 (germline): SEHNR, FQNEAQ (reference sequence). The ends were cut back, 5 bases at V and 2 bases at J, with 7 bases in the middle. CDR3 in amino acids: CASSQGRNQPQHF. The CDR3 nucleotides are TGTGCCAGCAGCCAGGGCCGCAATCAGCCCCAGCATTTT.

A single count supports this clone. This rearrangement joins TRBV19 to TRBJ2-1; D possibly corresponds to TRBD2 (5 bases). Trimming shortened V by 6 bases and J by 0 bases, and 12 bases separated the two germline ends. This CDR3 spans 15 amino acids. CDR1 is LNHDA, CDR2 SQIVND, per germline (reference sequence). The CDR3 DNA sequence: TGTGCCAGTAGACTAGTCCGGAGCTCCTACAATGAGCAGTTCTTC. It codes for CASRLVRSSYNEQFF.

There are a few counts of this clone. The chain combines TRBV5-4 with TRBJ1-6, with TRBD1 identical over 7 bases. Germline V gene data show CDR1 as SGHNT and CDR2 as YYREEE (reference sequence). The V segment lost 3 bases and the J segment 7 bases; nucleotides outside the gene matches: 7. The CDR3 has 15 residues. The CDR3, as DNA: TGTGCCAGCAGCTCAGACAGGGATGGGAATTCACCCCTCCACTTT. It codes for CASSSDRDGNSPLHF.

This clone has just one count. This chain connects TRBV18 to TRBJ2-6; a possible D gene is TRBD1 (5 bases). The germline V and J ends were trimmed by 1 base and 0 bases, with 31 bases remaining between them. CDR1 is KGHSH, CDR2 LQKENI, per germline. This CDR3 has 24 residues. CDR3 sequence reads: CASSPRSLTDHPPSLNSGANVLTF. The DNA for the CDR3 is TGTGCCAGCTCACCACGGTCTCTGACAGACCATCCCCCCTCCCTGAACTCTGGGGCCAACGTCCTGACTTTC.

The chain joins TRBV9 to TRBJ2-1, with D perhaps assigned TRBD1 or TRBD2 (7 bases each). The CDR3 has 16 amino acids. The germline V gene has CDR1 SGDLS and CDR2 YYNGEE. Between the trimmed V and J ends, which lost 0 bases and 7 bases, there was a span of 17 bases. The CDR3: CASSVEVRGGRNEQFF. In nucleotides, the CDR3 is TGTGCCAGCAGCGTAGAAGTCAGGGGGGGAAGGAATGAGCAGTTCTTC.